The 11 T cell receptor beta chains below were found in one sample sequenced in a study of low-dose radiotherapy and immunotherapy resistance in tumors. Time point described: before trial treatment. Priming of first-strand cDNA relied on TRAV- and TRBV-specific primers (covering alpha and beta chains). The authors ran 20 PCR cycles to amplify TCRs with a constant-region primer and V-primer adapter. TCRdb re-called the reads through MiXCR, storing one row per CDR3 protein. The repertoire holds fewer than 95,000 distinct CDR3 sequences, 9% to 9.5% seen once, with around 0.97% in the top ten. The material sequenced was PBMCs, taken before treatment. Source of these receptors: a male donor with prostate cancer.

This clonotype was counted many times. V usage is TRBV20-1 and J usage is TRBJ2-6; possible D gene TRBD1, 5 bases. The CDR3 covers 14 residues. Germline V gene sequence: CDR1 DFQATT, CDR2 SNEGSKA (reference sequence). Trimming took 5 bases from V and 1 from J, leaving 9 bases between them. The CDR3 DNA reads TGCAGTGCTGGCAGGGCATCTGGGGCCAACGTCCTGACTTTC. It codes for CSAGRASGANVLTF.

At least ten counts were recorded for this clonotype. The J gene is TRBJ2-1, the V gene TRBV28; 9 bases align to TRBD1. V was pared by 6 bases and J by 12 bases, with 9 bases of the junction left unmatched. This CDR3 comprises 13 residues. CDR1 MDHEN and CDR2 SYDVKM come from the germline V gene. DNA of the CDR3: TGTGCCAGCAGCCCCGGACAGGGGCCGTGGCAGTTCTTC. This translates into CASSPGQGPWQFF.

This clonotype was seen ten or more times. The rearrangement uses TRBV3-1 and TRBJ2-7, with D possibly matching TRBD2 (6 bases). This CDR3 spans 13 amino acids. V gave up 4 bases and J gave up 7 bases, with 14 bases separating them. CDR1 is LGHDT, CDR2 YNNKEL, per germline (reference sequence). The CDR3 DNA reads as TGTGCCAGCAGCCCGGCGGGAACGGGGGAGCAGTACTTC. The encoded protein is CASSPAGTGEQYF.

This clonotype was seen at least ten times. The genes are TRBV29-1 and TRBJ1-2; D uncertain. The CDR3 covers 12 residues. Looked up from germline, CDR1 is SQVTM and CDR2 is ANQGSEA. DNA for the CDR3: TGCAGTGCCCTGGGCGGTAGCTATGGCTACACCTTC. Residues: CSALGGSYGYTF.

This clonotype was detected many times. The chain is built from TRBV19 and TRBJ2-1; 9 bases are a match to TRBD2. The CDR3 runs to 16 residues. In germline, CDR1 is LNHDA, CDR2 SQIVND (reference sequence). The J segment lost 2 bases and the V segment lost 4 bases, leaving 6 bases of the junction unmatched. CDR3 in DNA: TGTGCCAGTAGTACCCCAGCGGGAGGCCCCTACAATGAGCAGTTCTTC. Translation: CASSTPAGGPYNEQFF.

This clonotype was counted many times. The chain recombines TRBV6-1 with TRBJ2-1, with 14 bases fitting TRBD2. CDR3 length: 13 residues. Germline V lookup: CDR1 MNHNS, CDR2 SASEGT. Trimming took 10 bases from V and 7 from J; bases not matched to a gene: 3. The CDR3: CATGTSGSNEQFF. The CDR3 coding sequence is TGTGCCACCGGGACTAGCGGGAGTAATGAGCAGTTCTTC.

This clonotype was detected ten times or more. The chain links TRBV4-3 to TRBJ1-2, with D maybe TRBD1 (6 bases). CDR1 is LGHNA, CDR2 YSLEER, per germline. The CDR3 sequence is 15 residues long. The V and J ends lost 1 base and 6 bases respectively, with 15 bases between them. DNA for the CDR3: TGCGCCAGCAGCCAAGTTATTTCAGGGGTACATGGCTACACCTTC. Translation: CASSQVISGVHGYTF.

Many counts were recorded for this clonotype. The chain carries TRBV20-1 and TRBJ2-4; 8 bases fit TRBD1. The CDR3 loop spans 13 amino acids. Germline loops: CDR1 DFQATT, CDR2 SNEGSKA (reference sequence). Germline trimming cut 5 bases from V and 4 bases from J; bases unmatched to any gene: 4. CDR3 DNA sequence: TGCAGTGCTGCCTGGACAGGGAAAAACATTCAGTACTTC. Its translation is CSAAWTGKNIQYF.

This clonotype has at least ten counts. The CDR3 reads CASSERFQAGSYEQYF. CDR3 DNA: TGTGCCAGCAGTGAACGATTTCAGGCAGGCTCCTACGAGCAGTACTTC. The V and J genes are TRBV6-1 and TRBJ2-7; D is ambiguous. Germline V CDR1 and CDR2: MNHNS, SASEGT. The CDR3 is 16 amino acids. V lost 2 bases and J lost 0, with 14 bases in between.

This clonotype was counted many times. V usage is TRBV28 and J usage is TRBJ2-3; 7 bases match TRBD1. Looked up from germline, CDR1 is MDHEN and CDR2 is SYDVKM. This CDR3 has 12 residues. The ends lost 5 bases at V and 7 bases at J; junction bases unmatched: 3. CDR3 amino acids: CASSLQGNTQYF. The CDR3 nucleotides are TGTGCCAGCAGTCTACAGGGGAATACGCAGTATTTT.

A note on this clonotype: Only one base separates this from a far larger clonotype, so it likely reflects a read error. This sequence joins TRBV6-9 and TRBJ1-1; TRBD1 matches 9 bases. Trimming at V came to 8 bases and at J to 6 bases, leaving 13 bases not matched to a gene. The CDR3 extends over 15 amino acids. Germline V gene lookup returns CDR1 MNHGY and CDR2 SVAAGI. The CDR3 loop reads CASGTRTGVKAEAFF. DNA of the CDR3: TGTGCCAGCGGAACCAGGACAGGGGTTAAGGCTGAAGCTTTCTTT.